Below, one TCR beta chain is given with its context. Its antigen is as yet unknown. The sample is drawn from a study of cytomegalovirus exposure and HLA in healthy donors. Study summary: When just under 400 donors were genotyped, roughly 82% of them were found to fall in the Caucasian-associated ancestry cluster.

Points from the study as a whole: When a later analysis was performed, an Asian-associated ancestry cluster reportedly had fewer N-insertions than the approximately 600-donor mean. With DRB1 most and HLA-C fewest, TCR association rates differed between HLA loci in a later analysis.

Primers included in the PCR were 60 Vbeta and 13 Jbeta primers. Method: immunoSEQ multiplex PCR; TCRdb's copy keeps in-frame clones and lacks some. The profile covers fewer than 75,000 clones, with about 82% appearing a single time and about 4.1% taken by the ten largest. The V gene lost 3 bases and the J gene lost 5 bases, with 6 bases spanning the gap. This CDR3 comprises 12 residues. The germline CDR1 and CDR2 sequences are MNHEY and SMNVEV (reference sequence). The clonotype was recovered from a woman in her twenties or thirties in good health and CMV-seronegative. The chain is built from TRBV27 and TRBJ2-3; D may be TRBD1 (5 bases). The sequencing sample was made of PBMCs. For the CDR3, the DNA is TGTGCCAGCAGTTTTAGGGGAGATACGCAGTATTTT. Translated: CASSFRGDTQYF.